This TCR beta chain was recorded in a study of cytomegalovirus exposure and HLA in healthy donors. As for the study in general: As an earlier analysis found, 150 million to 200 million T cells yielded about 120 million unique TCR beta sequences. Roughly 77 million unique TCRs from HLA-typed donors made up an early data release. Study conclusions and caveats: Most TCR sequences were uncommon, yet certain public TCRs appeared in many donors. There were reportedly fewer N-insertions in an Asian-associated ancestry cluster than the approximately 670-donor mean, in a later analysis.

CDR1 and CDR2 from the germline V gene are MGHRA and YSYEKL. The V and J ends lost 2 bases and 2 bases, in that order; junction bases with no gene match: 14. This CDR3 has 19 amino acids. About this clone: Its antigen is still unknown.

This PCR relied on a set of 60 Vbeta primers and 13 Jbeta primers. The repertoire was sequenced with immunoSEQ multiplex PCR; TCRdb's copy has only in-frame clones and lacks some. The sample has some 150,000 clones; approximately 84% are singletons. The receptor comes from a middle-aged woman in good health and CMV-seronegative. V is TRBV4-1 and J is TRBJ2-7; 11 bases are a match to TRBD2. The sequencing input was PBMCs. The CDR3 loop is CASSQPGLAGSGITYEQYF. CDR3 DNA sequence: TGCGCCAGCAGCCAACCTGGACTAGCGGGCTCAGGCATAACCTACGAGCAGTACTTC.